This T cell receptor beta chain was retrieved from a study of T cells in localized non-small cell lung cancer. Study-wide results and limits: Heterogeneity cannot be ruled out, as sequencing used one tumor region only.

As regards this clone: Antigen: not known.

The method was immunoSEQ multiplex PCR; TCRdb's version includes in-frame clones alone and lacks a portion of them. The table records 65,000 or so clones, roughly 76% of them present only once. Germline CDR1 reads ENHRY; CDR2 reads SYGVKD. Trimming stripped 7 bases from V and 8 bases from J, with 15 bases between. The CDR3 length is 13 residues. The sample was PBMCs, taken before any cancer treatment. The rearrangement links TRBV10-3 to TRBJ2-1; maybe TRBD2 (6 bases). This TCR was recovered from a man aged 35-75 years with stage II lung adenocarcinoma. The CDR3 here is CAIKGGIGDEQFF. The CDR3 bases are TGTGCCATCAAAGGAGGGATCGGCGATGAGCAGTTCTTC.